What follows are 14 T cell receptor beta chains derived from one specimen sequenced in a study of beta chain features in type 1 diabetes. As every portion of the isolated RNA was reverse transcribed, the sequencing read expressed TCRB transcripts. Generated by immunoSEQ multiplex PCR, the TCRdb table keeps only in-frame clones and is missing some. The sample holds under 500,000 clones, approximately 31% seen once. The sequencing input was naive CD4+ T cells from blood. These receptor sequences come from a man aged 18-30 years in good health.

CDR3 sequence reads: CASSRDRDQETQYF. In DNA form, the CDR3 reads TGTGCCAGCAGCCGAGACAGGGACCAAGAGACCCAGTACTTC. The genes are TRBV6-6 and TRBJ2-5, with TRBD1 matching 7 bases. The CDR3 covers 14 residues. Germline V gives CDR1 MNHNY, CDR2 SVGAGI (reference sequence). V shed 6 bases and J 0 bases; nucleotides not matched to a gene: 4.

The genes are TRBV6-1 and TRBJ2-3; D not resolved. V lost 8 bases and J 1 base, leaving 10 bases between the germline ends. The CDR3 is made up of 13 amino acids. Per the germline V gene, CDR1 is MNHNS and CDR2 is SASEGT. The CDR3: CASQWSGTDTQYF. CDR3 DNA sequence: TGTGCCAGCCAATGGTCTGGCACAGATACGCAGTATTTT.

This sequence joins TRBV5-6 and TRBJ2-4; 10 nucleotides align to TRBD2. V was pared by 1 base and J by 0 bases, with 7 bases of the junction left unmatched. The CDR3 is 18 amino acids. The germline gives CDR1 SGHDT, CDR2 YYEEEE. CDR3 in DNA: TGTGCCAGCAGCTTGCGTAGCGGGAGGCCCAGAGCCAAAAACATTCAGTACTTC. This translates into CASSLRSGRPRAKNIQYF.

This clone showed up just a few times. The chain links TRBV7-2 to TRBJ2-5; D gene ambiguous. Between the trimmed V and J ends, which lost 5 bases and 4 bases, there was a span of 8 bases. CDR3 length: 12 residues. Per germline, CDR1 SGHTA and CDR2 FQGNSA. The CDR3 loop is CASSPRVETQYF. CDR3 in DNA: TGTGCCAGCAGCCCCCGGGTAGAGACCCAGTACTTC.

On this clone: Germline and junction disagree at one end, which may indicate a read error. The chain employs TRBV7-9 and TRBJ2-3, with D possibly being TRBD1 (6 bases). The germline CDR1 and CDR2 sequences are SEHNR and FQNEAQ (reference sequence). This CDR3 comprises 9 residues. CDR3 DNA: TGTGCCAGCAGCTCACAGGGAATTTTT. Protein product: CASSSQGIF.

The chain links TRBV19 to TRBJ1-2; TRBD1 aligns across 8 bases. This CDR3 spans 14 amino acids. Germline CDR1 and CDR2: LNHDA and SQIVND (reference sequence). With V trimmed by 5 bases and J by 6 bases, 8 bases remained unmatched. In nucleotides, the CDR3 is TGTGCCAGTAGTCCAAGCGACAGGGGTCATGGCTACACCTTC. Translation gives CASSPSDRGHGYTF.

The chain is built from TRBV9 and TRBJ2-7; the D is unclear. This CDR3 comprises 13 residues. Trimming shortened V by 0 bases and J by 1 base, and 5 bases separated the two germline ends. Germline assignment: CDR1 SGDLS and CDR2 YYNGEE. In DNA form, the CDR3 reads TGTGCCAGCAGCGTAGACACTTCCTACGAGCAGTACTTC. It translates to CASSVDTSYEQYF.

The V call is TRBV6-1, the J call TRBJ2-7; possibly TRBD2 for D (6 bases). The CDR3 is made up of 14 amino acids. The V end lost 6 bases, the J end lost 2 bases, and 14 bases lay between the germline ends. The germline CDR1 and CDR2 sequences are MNHNS and SASEGT. This CDR3 is CASSPRDWTYEQYF. CDR3 DNA sequence: TGTGCCAGCAGCCCCCGGGACTGGACCTACGAGCAGTACTTC.

There are a few counts of this clone. CDR3: CASSSPSGLRSGNTIYF. CDR3 coding DNA: TGTGCCAGCAGTTCCCCTTCGGGCCTAAGGTCTGGAAACACCATATATTTT. V and J are TRBV28 and TRBJ1-3; D unresolved. The CDR3 has 17 amino acids. V lost 4 bases and J lost 1, with 17 bases in between. Germline V lookup: CDR1 MDHEN, CDR2 SYDVKM.

This sequence joins TRBV10-3 and TRBJ2-5, with D perhaps assigned TRBD1 or TRBD2 (5 bases each). The CDR3 totals 13 residues. The germline CDR1 and CDR2 sequences are ENHRY and SYGVKD. V was clipped by 3 bases and J by 4 bases, with 9 bases between them. The DNA for the CDR3 is TGTGCCATCAGTGAAAATGGGGGAGAGACCCAGTACTTC. Amino acids: CAISENGGETQYF.

J is TRBJ2-2 and V is TRBV7-9; no clear D. The germline gives CDR1 SEHNR, CDR2 FQNEAQ (reference sequence). The CDR3 consists of 14 residues. Trimming shortened V by 5 bases and J by 6 bases, and 13 bases separated the two germline ends. CDR3 bases: TGTGCCAGCAGCGCCCCGTCTGTCGCCGGGGAGCTGTTTTTT. It is translated as CASSAPSVAGELFF.

The V call is TRBV4-3, the J call TRBJ2-7, with D hard to call. Between the trimmed V and J ends, which lost 0 bases and 2 bases, there was a span of 8 bases. The CDR3 is 14 residues long. The germline V gene has CDR1 LGHNA and CDR2 YSLEER. CDR3 bases: TGCGCCAGCAGCCAAGATCGGGCCGCCTACGAGCAGTACTTC. Its protein is CASSQDRAAYEQYF.

The J gene is TRBJ2-7, the V gene TRBV19, with TRBD1 as a possible D gene (5 bases). Germline-derived CDR1 and CDR2 are LNHDA and SQIVND (reference sequence). The V end was cut by 9 bases, the J end by 5 bases, with 17 bases between. This CDR3 contains 13 residues. The CDR3 DNA is TGTGCCAGCAGGGCGAGCCCCAGGGACGAGCAGTACTTC. It translates to CASRASPRDEQYF. Full variable domain (rest looked up from reference TRBV19 and TRBJ2-7): DGGITQSPKYLFRKEGQNVTLSCEQNLNHDAMYWYRQDPGQGLRLIYYSQIVNDFQKGDIAEGYSVSREKKESFPLTVTSAQKNPTAFYLCASRASPRDEQYFGPGTRLTVT.

The J gene is TRBJ2-2, the V gene TRBV7-3; TRBD2 matches at 8 bases. There are 17 residues in the CDR3. Trimming cost V 5 bases and J 1 base; bases outside gene matches: 9. Germline V gives CDR1 SGHTA, CDR2 FQGTGA. CDR3 protein: CASSPSGLAGNTGELFF. The CDR3 DNA follows: TGTGCCAGCAGCCCATCAGGGCTAGCGGGGAACACCGGGGAGCTGTTTTTT.